This T cell receptor (beta chain) was obtained from a study of TIL therapy for anti-PD-1-resistant metastatic lung cancer. Looking at the study overall: Most patients had lung adenocarcinoma. Tumors carried a median about 1.6 non-synonymous mutations per megabase.

This was the immunoSEQ v3 assay. This table comes from immunoSEQ multiplex PCR, and its TCRdb copy is limited to in-frame clones, with some not included. The sample yields 55,000 or so clones, approximately 78% seen once. This clone was observed many times. Other DNA sequences within the sample encode an identical CDR3. Regarding time point: pre-treatment sample, taken before nivolumab and TIL therapy. The clonotype comes from a person aged 25 to 79 with non-small cell lung cancer. Sequenced material: blood, taken at baseline.

The CDR3 nucleotides read TGCAGCGTTGAGACCTACAATGAGCAGTTCTTC. It yields the protein CSVETYNEQFF. V usage is TRBV29-1 and J usage is TRBJ2-1; D uncertain. CDR1 and CDR2 (germline): SQVTM, ANQGSEA. Trimming pared 3 bases from V and 2 bases from J, leaving 2 bases between. The CDR3 is made up of 11 amino acids.